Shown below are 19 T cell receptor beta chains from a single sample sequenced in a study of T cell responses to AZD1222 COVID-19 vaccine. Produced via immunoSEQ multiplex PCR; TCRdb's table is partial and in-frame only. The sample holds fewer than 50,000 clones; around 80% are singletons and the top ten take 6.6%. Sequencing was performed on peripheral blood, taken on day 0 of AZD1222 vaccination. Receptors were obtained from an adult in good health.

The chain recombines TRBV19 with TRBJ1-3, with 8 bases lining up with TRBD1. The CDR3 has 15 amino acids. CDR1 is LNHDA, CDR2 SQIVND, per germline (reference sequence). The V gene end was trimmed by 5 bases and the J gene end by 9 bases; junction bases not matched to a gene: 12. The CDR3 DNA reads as TGTGCCAGTAGTTCCCCGGGACAGGAAAAGCCCACCATATATTTT. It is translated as CASSSPGQEKPTIYF.

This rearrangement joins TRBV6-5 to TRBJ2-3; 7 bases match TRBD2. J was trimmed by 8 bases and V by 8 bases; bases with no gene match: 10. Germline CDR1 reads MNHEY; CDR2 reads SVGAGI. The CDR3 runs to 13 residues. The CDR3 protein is CASWGGSSGTQYF. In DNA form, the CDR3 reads TGTGCCAGCTGGGGAGGGTCAAGCGGTACGCAGTATTTT.

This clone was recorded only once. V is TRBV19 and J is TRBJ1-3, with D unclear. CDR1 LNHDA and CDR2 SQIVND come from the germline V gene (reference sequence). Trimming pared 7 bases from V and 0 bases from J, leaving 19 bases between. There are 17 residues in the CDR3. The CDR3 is CASTPSESWSSGNTIYF. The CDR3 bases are TGTGCCAGTACCCCCTCTGAGTCCTGGAGCTCTGGAAACACCATATATTTT.

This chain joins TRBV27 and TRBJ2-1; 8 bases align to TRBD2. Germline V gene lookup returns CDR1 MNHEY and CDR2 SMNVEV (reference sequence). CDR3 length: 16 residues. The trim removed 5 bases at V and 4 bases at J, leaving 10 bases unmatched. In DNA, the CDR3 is TGTGCCAGCAGTCCGCATAGCGGGGCCAAATACAATGAGCAGTTCTTC. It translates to CASSPHSGAKYNEQFF.

The CDR3 loop reads CASSQDQAGILEYQETQYF. The CDR3 DNA follows: TGCGCCAGCAGCCAAGATCAGGCGGGAATTTTGGAGTACCAAGAGACCCAGTACTTC. V is TRBV4-3 and J is TRBJ2-5; D is perhaps TRBD2 (6 bases). Per germline, CDR1 LGHNA and CDR2 YSLEER. The V and J ends lost 0 bases and 0 bases respectively, with 20 bases between them. The CDR3 runs to 19 residues.

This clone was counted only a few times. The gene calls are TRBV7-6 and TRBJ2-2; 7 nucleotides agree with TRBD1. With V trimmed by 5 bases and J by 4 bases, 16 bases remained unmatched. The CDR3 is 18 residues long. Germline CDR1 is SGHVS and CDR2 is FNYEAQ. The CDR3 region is CASSQIAGRGYFTGELFF. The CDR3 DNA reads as TGTGCCAGCAGCCAGATTGCGGGCAGGGGGTACTTCACCGGGGAGCTGTTTTTT.

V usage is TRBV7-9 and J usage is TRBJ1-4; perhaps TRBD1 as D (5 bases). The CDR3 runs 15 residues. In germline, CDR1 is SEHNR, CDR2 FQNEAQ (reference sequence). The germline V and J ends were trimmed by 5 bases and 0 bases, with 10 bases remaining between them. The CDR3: CASSAEQATNEKLFF. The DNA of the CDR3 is TGTGCCAGCAGCGCCGAACAGGCAACTAATGAAAAACTGTTTTTT.

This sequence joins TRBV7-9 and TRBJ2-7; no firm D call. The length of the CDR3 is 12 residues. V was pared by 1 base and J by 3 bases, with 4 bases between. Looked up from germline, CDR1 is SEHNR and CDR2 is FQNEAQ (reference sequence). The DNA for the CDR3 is TGTGCCAGCAGCTTAGGGGTCTACGAGCAGTACTTC. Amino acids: CASSLGVYEQYF.

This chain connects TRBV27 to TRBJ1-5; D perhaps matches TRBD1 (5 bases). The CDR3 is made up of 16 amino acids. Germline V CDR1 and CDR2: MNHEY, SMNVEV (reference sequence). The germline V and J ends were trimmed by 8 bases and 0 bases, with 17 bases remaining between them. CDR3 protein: CASAPRGPASNQPQHF. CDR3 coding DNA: TGTGCCAGCGCACCCCGGGGACCAGCTAGCAATCAGCCCCAGCATTTT.

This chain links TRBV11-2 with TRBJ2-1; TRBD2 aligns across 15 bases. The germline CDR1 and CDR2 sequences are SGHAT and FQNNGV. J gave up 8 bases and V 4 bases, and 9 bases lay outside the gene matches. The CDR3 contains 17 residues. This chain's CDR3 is CASSSRTSGRALDEQFF. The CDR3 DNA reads TGTGCCAGCAGCTCCCGGACTAGCGGGAGGGCCTTGGATGAGCAGTTCTTC.

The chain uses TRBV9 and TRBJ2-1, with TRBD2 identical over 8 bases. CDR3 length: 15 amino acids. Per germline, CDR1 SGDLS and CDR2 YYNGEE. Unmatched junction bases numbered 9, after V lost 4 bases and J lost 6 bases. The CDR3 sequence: CASSPFELAGNEQFF. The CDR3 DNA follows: TGTGCCAGCAGCCCTTTCGAGCTAGCGGGCAATGAGCAGTTCTTC.

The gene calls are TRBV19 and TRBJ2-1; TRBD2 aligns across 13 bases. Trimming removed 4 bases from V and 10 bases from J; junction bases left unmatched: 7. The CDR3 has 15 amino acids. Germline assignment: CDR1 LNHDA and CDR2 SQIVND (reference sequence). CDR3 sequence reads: CASSRTSGGAREQFF. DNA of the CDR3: TGTGCCAGTAGTAGAACTAGCGGGGGGGCCAGAGAGCAGTTCTTC.

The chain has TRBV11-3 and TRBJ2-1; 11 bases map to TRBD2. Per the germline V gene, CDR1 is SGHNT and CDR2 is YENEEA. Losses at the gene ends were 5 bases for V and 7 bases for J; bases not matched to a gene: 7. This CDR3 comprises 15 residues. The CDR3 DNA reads TGTGCCAGCAGCCGGGCTAGCGGGGGGCGGAATGAGCAGTTCTTC. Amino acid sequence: CASSRASGGRNEQFF.

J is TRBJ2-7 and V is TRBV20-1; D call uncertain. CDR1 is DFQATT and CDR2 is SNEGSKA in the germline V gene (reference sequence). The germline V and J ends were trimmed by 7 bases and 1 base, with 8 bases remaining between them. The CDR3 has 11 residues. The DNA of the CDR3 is TGCAGTGGACTTAGTTCCTACGAGCAGTACTTC. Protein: CSGLSSYEQYF.

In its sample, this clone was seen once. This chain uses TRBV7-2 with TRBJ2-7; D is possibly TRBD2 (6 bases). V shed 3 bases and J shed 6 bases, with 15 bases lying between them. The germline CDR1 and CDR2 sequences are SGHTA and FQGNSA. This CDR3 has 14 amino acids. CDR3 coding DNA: TGTGCCAGCAGCTTGGTGGCACTAGCCGGCGAGCAGTACTTC. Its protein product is CASSLVALAGEQYF.

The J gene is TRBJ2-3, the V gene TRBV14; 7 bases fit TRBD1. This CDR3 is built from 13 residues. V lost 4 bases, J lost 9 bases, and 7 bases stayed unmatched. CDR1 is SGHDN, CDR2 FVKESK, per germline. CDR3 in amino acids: CASSPGQIGTQYF. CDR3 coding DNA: TGTGCCAGCAGCCCGGGACAGATCGGAACGCAGTATTTT. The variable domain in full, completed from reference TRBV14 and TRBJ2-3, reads EAGVTQFPSHSVIEKGQTVTLRCDPISGHDNLYWYRRVMGKEIKFLLHFVKESKQDESGMPNNRFLAERTGGTYSTLKVQPAELEDSGVYFCASSPGQIGTQYFGPGTRLTVL.

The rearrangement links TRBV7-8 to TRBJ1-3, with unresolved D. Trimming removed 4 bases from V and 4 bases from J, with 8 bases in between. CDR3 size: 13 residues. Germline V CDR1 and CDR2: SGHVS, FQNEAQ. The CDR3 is CASSSGSGNTIYF. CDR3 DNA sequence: TGTGCCAGCAGCTCAGGATCAGGAAACACCATATATTTT. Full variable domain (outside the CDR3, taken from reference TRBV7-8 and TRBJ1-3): GAGVSQSPRYKVAKRGQDVALRCDPISGHVSLFWYQQALGQGPEFLTYFQNEAQLDKSGLPSDRFFAERPEGSVSTLKIQRTQQEDSAVYLCASSSGSGNTIYFGEGSWLTVV.

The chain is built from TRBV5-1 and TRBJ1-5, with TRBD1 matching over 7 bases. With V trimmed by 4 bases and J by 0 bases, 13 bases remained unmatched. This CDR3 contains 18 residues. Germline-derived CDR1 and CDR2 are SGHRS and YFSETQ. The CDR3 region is CASSLGTASLYSNQPQHF. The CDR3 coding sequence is TGCGCCAGCAGCCTGGGGACAGCATCCCTCTATAGCAATCAGCCCCAGCATTTT.

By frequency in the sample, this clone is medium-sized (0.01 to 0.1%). As DNA, the CDR3 is TGTGCCAGCAGCCACTTAAGAGTAGATGAGCAGTTCTTC. Its translation is CASSHLRVDEQFF. This rearrangement joins TRBV14 to TRBJ2-1; D uncertain. Trimming left V 3 bases short and J 8 bases short, with 11 bases between. CDR1 is SGHDN, CDR2 FVKESK, per germline. The CDR3 length is 13 residues.